Presented here are 9 T cell receptor beta chains from one specimen sequenced in a study of T-cell reconstitution after alpha-beta-depleted transplantation in children. TCRbeta library construction was performed incorporating unique molecular identifiers. TCRdb analysed the PCR reads with MiXCR anew, one entry per CDR3 protein. This table holds about 510,000 distinct CDR3 sequences, about an eighth found once. Sequenced material: PBMCs, mostly from graft donor cells, taken 180 days after TCRalphabeta/CD19-depleted stem cell transplant. These receptors were taken from a female patient aged 2-9 years who had a stem cell transplant for aplastic anemia, so the T cells may come from the graft donor.

This clonotype was observed at least ten times. The genes are TRBV12-3 or TRBV12-4 and TRBJ1-2, with TRBD1 matching over 7 bases. This CDR3 region has 14 residues. J lost 0 bases, V lost 6 bases, and 4 bases had no gene match. The CDR3 spells CASRNRGSNYGYTF. The CDR3 DNA reads TGTGCCAGCAGAAACAGGGGATCTAACTATGGCTACACCTTC.

This clonotype was detected a few times. This chain links TRBV10-3 with TRBJ1-2; 7 bases line up with TRBD1. Germline V gives CDR1 ENHRY, CDR2 SYGVKD. This CDR3 has 14 residues. With V trimmed by 6 bases and J by 4 bases, 8 bases remained unmatched. CDR3 sequence: CAISRDRRSYGYTF. CDR3 in DNA: TGTGCCATCAGCCGGGACAGACGTTCCTATGGCTACACCTTC.

This clonotype showed up just a few times. The rearrangement joins TRBV7-8 to TRBJ1-3; D not certain. The V gene's germline CDR1 is SGHVS and CDR2 FQNEAQ. The CDR3 has 12 amino acids. The germline V and J ends were trimmed by 5 bases and 0 bases, with 2 bases remaining between them. CDR3: CASSHSGNTIYF. Here the CDR3 DNA reads TGTGCCAGCAGCCACTCTGGAAACACCATATATTTT.

The sample holds a few counts of this clonotype. The chain recombines TRBV19 with TRBJ1-2, with D maybe TRBD1 (6 bases). V was clipped by 1 base and J by 4 bases, with 13 bases between them. Germline V gene sequence: CDR1 LNHDA, CDR2 SQIVND (reference sequence). This CDR3 region has 15 residues. The DNA of the CDR3 is TGTGCCAGTAGTATAGGGGGGGCGCGTATCTATGGCTACACCTTC. Encoded protein: CASSIGGARIYGYTF.

J is TRBJ2-2 and V is TRBV2, with a tentative D call TRBD2 (5 bases). Germline V lookup: CDR1 SNHLY, CDR2 FYNNEI. V gave up 4 bases and J gave up 7 bases, with 13 bases separating them. This CDR3 has 14 residues. DNA for the CDR3: TGTGCCAGCAGTGCCCCTCGGGGAAGCGGGGAGCTGTTTTTT. The encoded protein is CASSAPRGSGELFF.

This clonotype has only a few counts. The J gene is TRBJ1-1, the V gene TRBV7-2, with D uncertain. The CDR3 contains 12 residues. V gave up 5 bases and J gave up 10 bases, with 14 bases separating them. The germline V gene has CDR1 SGHTA and CDR2 FQGNSA. CDR3 bases: TGTGCCAGCAGCCCTGGTAGGGAAGGAGCTTTCTTT. The encoded protein is CASSPGREGAFF.

This chain connects TRBV7-2 to TRBJ1-2; D gene unclear. The CDR3 has 14 residues. CDR1 is SGHTA, CDR2 FQGNSA, per germline. V was cut by 5 bases and J by 1 base, with 11 bases left in between. CDR3 loop: CASSQGNFNYGYTF. CDR3 nucleotides: TGTGCCAGCAGCCAAGGGAATTTTAACTATGGCTACACCTTC.

This clonotype was counted ten times or more. The V gene is TRBV9, the J gene TRBJ2-2, with 8 positions matching TRBD2. The length of the CDR3 is 15 residues. The V gene end was trimmed by 2 bases and the J gene end by 2 bases; junction bases not matched to a gene: 2. Germline V gives CDR1 SGDLS, CDR2 YYNGEE. Here the CDR3 reads CASSVLAGNTGELFF. The CDR3 DNA follows: TGTGCCAGCAGCGTTCTAGCGGGTAACACCGGGGAGCTGTTTTTT.

A few counts support this clonotype. The V call is TRBV20-1, the J call TRBJ2-1, with D possibly matching TRBD2 (6 bases). Trimming cost V 6 bases and J 1 base, with 16 bases left between them. Looked up from germline, CDR1 is DFQATT and CDR2 is SNEGSKA (reference sequence). The CDR3 has 15 residues. The chain's CDR3 is CSARMDRESYNEQFF. CDR3 DNA sequence: TGCAGTGCCCGGATGGACCGGGAGTCCTACAATGAGCAGTTCTTC.